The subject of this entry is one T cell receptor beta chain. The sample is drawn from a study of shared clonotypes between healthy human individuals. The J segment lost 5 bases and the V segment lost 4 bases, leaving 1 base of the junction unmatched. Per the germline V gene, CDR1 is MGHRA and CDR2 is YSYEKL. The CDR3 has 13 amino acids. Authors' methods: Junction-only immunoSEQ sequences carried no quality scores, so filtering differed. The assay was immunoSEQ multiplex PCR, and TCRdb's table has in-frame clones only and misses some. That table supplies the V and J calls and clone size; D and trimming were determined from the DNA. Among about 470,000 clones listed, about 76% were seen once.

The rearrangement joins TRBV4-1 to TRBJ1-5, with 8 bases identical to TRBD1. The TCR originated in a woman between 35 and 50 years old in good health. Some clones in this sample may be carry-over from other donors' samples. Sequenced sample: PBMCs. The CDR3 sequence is CASSLQGDQPQHF. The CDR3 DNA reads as TGCGCCAGCAGCCTACAGGGGGATCAGCCCCAGCATTTT.